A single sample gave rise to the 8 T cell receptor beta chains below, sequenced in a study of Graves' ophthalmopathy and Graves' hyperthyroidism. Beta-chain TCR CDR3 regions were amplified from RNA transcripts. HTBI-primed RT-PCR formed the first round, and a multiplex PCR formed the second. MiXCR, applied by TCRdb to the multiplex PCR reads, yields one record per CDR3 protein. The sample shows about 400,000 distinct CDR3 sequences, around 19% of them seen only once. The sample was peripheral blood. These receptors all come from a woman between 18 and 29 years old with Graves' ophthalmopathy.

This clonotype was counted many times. CDR3 protein: CASSLLGTAPVTSGGETGELFF. CDR3 bases: TGTGCCAGCAGTTTACTCGGTACAGCCCCGGTGACTAGCGGAGGAGAGACCGGGGAGCTGTTTTTT. This rearrangement joins TRBV6-6 to TRBJ2-2, with 9 bases fitting TRBD2. The germline CDR1 and CDR2 sequences are MNHNY and SVGAGI (reference sequence). This CDR3 contains 22 residues. V lost 4 bases to trimming and J lost 5 bases; unmatched junction nucleotides: 26.

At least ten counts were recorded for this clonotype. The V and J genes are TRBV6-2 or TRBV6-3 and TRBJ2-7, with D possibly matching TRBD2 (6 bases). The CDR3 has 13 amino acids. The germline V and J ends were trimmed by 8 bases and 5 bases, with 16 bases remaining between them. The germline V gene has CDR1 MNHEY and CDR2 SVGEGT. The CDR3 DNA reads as TGTGCCAGCCTGGGGTCGCGGGGCAACGAGCAGTACTTC. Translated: CASLGSRGNEQYF.

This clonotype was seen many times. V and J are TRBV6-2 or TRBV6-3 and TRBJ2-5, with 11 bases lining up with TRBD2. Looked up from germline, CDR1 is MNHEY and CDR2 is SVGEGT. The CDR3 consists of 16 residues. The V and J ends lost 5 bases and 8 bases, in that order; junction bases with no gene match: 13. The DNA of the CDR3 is TGTGCCAGCAGTAAGACTAGCGGGATATACAAGAGAACCCAGTACTTC. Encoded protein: CASSKTSGIYKRTQYF.

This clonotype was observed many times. In DNA, the CDR3 is TGTGCCAGCAGTTTAGGGACTGAAGCTTTCTTT. As protein: CASSLGTEAFF. V gene TRBV12-3 or TRBV12-4 combines with J gene TRBJ1-1; no clear D. The V end was cut by 1 base, the J end by 5 bases, with 2 bases between. This CDR3 spans 11 amino acids.

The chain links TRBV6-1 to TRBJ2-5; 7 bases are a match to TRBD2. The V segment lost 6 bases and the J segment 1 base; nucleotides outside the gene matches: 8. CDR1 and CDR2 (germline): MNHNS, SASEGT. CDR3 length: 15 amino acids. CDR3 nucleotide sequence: TGTGCCAGCAGATTGAGTAGCGGGTTCCAAGAGACCCAGTACTTC. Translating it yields CASRLSSGFQETQYF.

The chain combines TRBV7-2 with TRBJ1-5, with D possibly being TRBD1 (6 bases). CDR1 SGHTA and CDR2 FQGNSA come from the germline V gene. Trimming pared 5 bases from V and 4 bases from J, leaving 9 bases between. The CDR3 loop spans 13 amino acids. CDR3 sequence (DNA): TGTGCCAGCAGCCAAACAGGGAATCAGCCCCAGCATTTT. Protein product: CASSQTGNQPQHF.

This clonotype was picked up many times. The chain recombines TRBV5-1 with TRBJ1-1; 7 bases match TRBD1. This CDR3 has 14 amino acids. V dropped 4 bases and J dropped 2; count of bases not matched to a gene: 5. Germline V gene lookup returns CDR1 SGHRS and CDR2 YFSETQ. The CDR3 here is CASSRDRLNTEAFF. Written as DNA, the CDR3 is TGCGCCAGCAGCCGGGACAGACTTAACACTGAAGCTTTCTTT.

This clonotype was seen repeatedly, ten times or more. CDR3 bases: TGTGCCAGCAGTTTAGGGATGGGGTCAGGGGTTGCCGGTCAGCCCCAGCATTTT. Translating gives CASSLGMGSGVAGQPQHF. The rearrangement joins TRBV28 to TRBJ1-5; D may be TRBD1 (6 bases). V lost 2 bases and J lost 6, with 23 bases in between. CDR3 length equals 18 residues. The V gene's germline CDR1 is MDHEN and CDR2 SYDVKM.